Listed below are T cell receptor beta chains from one sample, sequenced in a study of OX40 agonist ivuxolimab in advanced cancers. Using immunoSEQ multiplex PCR, the repertoire was profiled, and TCRdb retains in-frame clones only, with some absent. In the table there are some 97,000 clones, about 91% of which are singletons. Specimen: CD4+ or CD8+ T cells sorted from blood, collected in a trial of the OX40 agonist ivuxolimab. The origin of the receptors is an adult with an advanced solid tumor such as melanoma, head and neck, liver or kidney cancer. CDR3s include the opening cysteine and the closing phenylalanine or tryptophan. A D gene is named only where the DNA matches it firmly. The listing skips clone size in some rows; elsewhere it reads once, few, many or a size class.

TRBV18	16	TRBJ2-1	TRBD2	once	CASSPSLAGGRQEQFF	TGTGCCAGCTCACCCTCACTAGCGGGAGGAAGGCAGGAGCAGTTCTTC
TRBV4-3	18	TRBJ2-2	NA	NA	CASSQGKGGPSNTGELFF	TGCGCCAGCAGCCAAGGGAAGGGGGGCCCTTCGAACACCGGGGAGCTGTTTTTT
TRBV7-9	19	TRBJ2-2	TRBD2	NA	CASSPGLAGGPSHTGELFF	TGTGCCAGCAGCCCGGGACTAGCGGGAGGGCCCTCTCACACCGGGGAGCTGTTTTTT
TRBV7-3	14	TRBJ1-6	NA	NA	CASSRSPSNSPLHF	TGTGCCAGCAGTCGAAGCCCGAGCAATTCACCCCTCCACTTT
TRBV6-1	15	TRBJ2-7	TRBD1	NA	CASSEPGTGSDEQYF	TGTGCCAGCAGTGAACCCGGGACAGGGAGCGACGAGCAGTACTTC
TRBV2	16	TRBJ1-4	TRBD1	NA	CASRGLRTGLNEKLFF	TGTGCCAGCAGGGGCCTTCGGACAGGGCTTAATGAAAAACTGTTTTTT
TRBV7-9	14	TRBJ2-5	TRBD1	NA	CASSSTGGFETQYF	TGTGCCAGCAGCTCGACAGGGGGCTTTGAGACCCAGTACTTC
TRBV15	15	TRBJ2-7	NA	NA	CATSRDGDGLLEQYF	TGTGCCACCAGCAGAGATGGGGACGGACTCCTTGAGCAGTACTTC
TRBV29-1	14	TRBJ2-1	NA	NA	CSAPTSYFRNEQFF	TGCAGCGCCCCGACTAGTTATTTCCGCAATGAGCAGTTCTTC
TRBV6-1	14	TRBJ1-1	NA	once	CASSLAGTTRQAFF	TGTGCCAGCAGTCTTGCCGGGACAACCCGACAAGCTTTCTTT
TRBV14	13	TRBJ1-1	NA	few	CASSPDMNTEAFF	TGTGCCAGCAGCCCGGATATGAACACTGAAGCTTTCTTT
TRBV7-2	15	TRBJ2-7	NA	once	CASSSKAGRSYEQYF	TGTGCCAGCAGCTCCAAGGCGGGACGGAGCTACGAGCAGTACTTC
TRBV7-9	16	TRBJ2-2	TRBD1	NA	CASSPGTGFYTGELFF	TGTGCCAGCAGCCCCGGGACAGGGTTTTACACCGGGGAGCTGTTTTTT
TRBV4-1	15	TRBJ1-4	NA	NA	CASSYRDARNEKLFF	TGCGCCAGCAGCTATCGGGACGCTCGAAATGAAAAACTGTTTTTT
TRBV27	15	TRBJ1-1	NA	NA	CASSNYGQGSTEAFF	TGTGCCAGCTCCAATTACGGGCAGGGAAGCACTGAAGCTTTCTTT
TRBV15	16	TRBJ1-4	NA	NA	CATSREAVATNEKLFF	TGTGCCACCAGCAGAGAAGCCGTGGCAACTAATGAAAAACTGTTTTTT
TRBV7-9	14	TRBJ1-4	NA	NA	CASSLPLANEKLFF	TGTGCCAGCAGCTTACCGCTGGCTAATGAAAAACTGTTTTTT
TRBV18	14	TRBJ2-1	NA	NA	CASSPQVGFDEQFF	TGTGCCAGCTCACCACAGGTAGGGTTCGATGAGCAGTTCTTC
TRBV6-1	14	TRBJ1-3	NA	NA	CASSESGSGNTIYF	TGTGCCAGCAGTGAATCAGGAAGTGGAAACACCATATATTTT
TRBV4-3	15	TRBJ2-1	NA	NA	CASKGGVPRYNEQFF	TGCGCCAGTAAGGGGGGAGTACCTAGATACAATGAGCAGTTCTTC
TRBV7-8	14	TRBJ2-5	NA	NA	CASSLGLSGETQYF	TGTGCCAGCAGCTTGGGACTCTCCGGAGAGACCCAGTACTTC
TRBV28	13	TRBJ1-2	TRBD1	NA	CASSTTTGAGYTF	TGTGCCAGCAGTACGACCACAGGGGCCGGCTACACCTTC
TRBV5-1	14	TRBJ2-5	NA	NA	CASSLTSSGETQYF	TGCGCCAGCAGCCTAACTAGCTCGGGAGAGACCCAGTACTTC
TRBV18	14	TRBJ1-3	NA	once	CASSPQGVGNTIYF	TGTGCCAGCTCACCCCAAGGGGTCGGAAACACCATATATTTT
TRBV30	17	TRBJ2-5	TRBD2	NA	CAWSVGVLAGGQETQYF	TGTGCCTGGAGTGTAGGCGTGCTAGCGGGAGGGCAAGAGACCCAGTACTTC
TRBV4-3	17	TRBJ1-2	NA	NA	CASSQIKDGSYNYGYTF	TGCGCCAGCAGCCAGATCAAGGACGGAAGCTATAACTATGGCTACACCTTC
TRBV6-6	16	TRBJ2-1	NA	NA	CASSYSTHRTNNEQFF	TGTGCCAGCAGTTACTCGACCCACCGCACAAACAATGAGCAGTTCTTC
TRBV30	15	TRBJ2-2	TRBD1	NA	CAWRGGTVNTGELFF	TGTGCCTGGAGAGGTGGGACAGTGAACACCGGGGAGCTGTTTTTT
TRBV7-2	13	TRBJ2-7	NA	NA	CASSQNSRDEQYF	TGTGCCAGCAGCCAGAATTCTAGGGACGAGCAGTACTTC
TRBV29-1	13	TRBJ1-2	TRBD1	NA	CSGRQGTKDGYTF	TGCAGCGGTAGACAGGGTACAAAGGATGGCTACACCTTC
TRBV28	12	TRBJ1-2	NA	NA	CASSFSRGGYTF	TGTGCCAGCAGTTTTTCACGGGGTGGCTACACCTTC
TRBV12-5	15	TRBJ2-2	NA	NA	CASGLADHGPGELFF	TGTGCTAGTGGTTTGGCAGACCATGGTCCCGGGGAGCTGTTTTTT
TRBV7-9	14	TRBJ1-1	TRBD1	NA	CASSLTGKNTEAFF	TGTGCCAGCAGCTTGACAGGGAAGAACACTGAAGCTTTCTTT
TRBV9	16	TRBJ2-1	NA	NA	CASSPLGDWLYNEQFF	TGTGCCAGCAGCCCCCTAGGAGACTGGTTATACAATGAGCAGTTCTTC
TRBV7-9	14	TRBJ1-2	TRBD1	NA	CASSLGQGAGGYTF	TGTGCCAGCAGCTTAGGTCAGGGGGCAGGTGGCTACACCTTC